This TCR beta chain was profiled in a study of human T cells and chemical hapten exposure. Time point described: pre-sensitization, week 0. The treatment is: therapeutic diphenylcyclopropenone sensitization with weekly scalp DPC. Venepuncture was done earlier than the placement of each patch test. Germline CDR1 reads MNHEY; CDR2 reads SVGEGT. Trimming took 2 bases from V and 6 from J; bases not matched to a gene: 10. The CDR3 runs to 16 residues. In the original workflow: A typical sample had roughly 87,000 TCRs, with about 20,000 to 700,000 overall. TCRdb called the RACE reads again in MiXCR, with one record for every CDR3 protein. The V and J calls and clone size come from TCRdb's table, not from the authors' own analysis. The sample has 90,000 or so distinct CDR3 sequences; about 8.5% are singletons. This clonotype was seen many times.

The clonotype was recovered from a middle-aged man with alopecia areata. Some clones in this sample may be carry-over from other donors' samples. The chain combines TRBV6-2 or TRBV6-3 with TRBJ2-3; 8 positions match TRBD2. The starting material was whole blood, obtained in connection with sensitization to the hapten diphenylcyclopropenone (DPC). As DNA, the CDR3 is TGTGCCAGCAGTTACGGCGGGGCGGGAGGATGGGATACGCAGTATTTT. Translated, it gives CASSYGGAGGWDTQYF.